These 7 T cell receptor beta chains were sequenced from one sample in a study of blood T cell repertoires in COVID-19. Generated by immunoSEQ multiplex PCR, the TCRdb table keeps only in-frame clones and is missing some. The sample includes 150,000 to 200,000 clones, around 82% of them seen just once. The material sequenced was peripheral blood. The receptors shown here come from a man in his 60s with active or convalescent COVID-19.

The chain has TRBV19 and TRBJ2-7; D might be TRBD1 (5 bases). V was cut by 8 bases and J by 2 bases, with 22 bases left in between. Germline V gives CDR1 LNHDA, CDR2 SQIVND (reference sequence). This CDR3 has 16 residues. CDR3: CASPPRTQTSPYEQYF. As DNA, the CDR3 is TGTGCCAGTCCGCCTAGGACACAAACTTCCCCCTACGAGCAGTACTTC.

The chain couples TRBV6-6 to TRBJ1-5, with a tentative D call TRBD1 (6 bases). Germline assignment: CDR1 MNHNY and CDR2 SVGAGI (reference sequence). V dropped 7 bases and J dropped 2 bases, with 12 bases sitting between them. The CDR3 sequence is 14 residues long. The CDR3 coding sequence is TGTGCCAGCACAGGGGATCGTGGCAATCAGCCCCAGCATTTT. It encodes CASTGDRGNQPQHF.

As DNA, the CDR3 is TGTGCCAGCAGCTTAGGATCAGGGGGCTATGGCTACACCTTC. This codes for CASSLGSGGYGYTF. V and J are TRBV7-2 and TRBJ1-2; 7 bases line up with TRBD1. The germline CDR1 and CDR2 sequences are SGHTA and FQGNSA. Trimming removed 1 base from V and 4 bases from J; junction bases left unmatched: 3. The CDR3 consists of 14 residues.

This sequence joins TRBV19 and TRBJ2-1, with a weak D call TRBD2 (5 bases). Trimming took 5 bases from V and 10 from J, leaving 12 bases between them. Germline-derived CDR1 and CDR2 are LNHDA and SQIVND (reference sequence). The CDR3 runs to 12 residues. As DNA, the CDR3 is TGTGCCAGTAGTGGGCAACTAGAGGAGCAGTTCTTC. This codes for CASSGQLEEQFF.

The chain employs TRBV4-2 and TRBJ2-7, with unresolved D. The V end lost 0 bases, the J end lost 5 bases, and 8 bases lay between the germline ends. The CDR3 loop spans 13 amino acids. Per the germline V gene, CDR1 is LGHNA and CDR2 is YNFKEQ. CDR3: CASSQDSQDEQYF. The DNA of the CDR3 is TGTGCCAGCAGCCAAGACTCCCAGGACGAGCAGTACTTC.

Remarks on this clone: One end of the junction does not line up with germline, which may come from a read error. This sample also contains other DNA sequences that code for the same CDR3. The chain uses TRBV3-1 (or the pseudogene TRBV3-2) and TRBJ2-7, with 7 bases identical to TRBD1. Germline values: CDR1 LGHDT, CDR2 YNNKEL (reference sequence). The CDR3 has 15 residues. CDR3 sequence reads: CASSQTGAGSYEQYF. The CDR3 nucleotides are TGTGCCAGCAGCCAAACAGGGGCGGGCTCCTACGAGCAGTATTTC.

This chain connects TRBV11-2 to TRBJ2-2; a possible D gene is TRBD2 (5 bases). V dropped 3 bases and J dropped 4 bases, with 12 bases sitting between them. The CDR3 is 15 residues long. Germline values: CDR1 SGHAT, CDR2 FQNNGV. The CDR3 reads CASSFGVAPTGELFF. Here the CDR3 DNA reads TGTGCCAGCAGCTTCGGCGTAGCGCCCACCGGGGAGCTGTTTTTT.